This T cell receptor (beta chain) is from a study of STAT5B mutations in CD4+ large granular lymphocyte leukemia. Healthy controls were blood donor buffy coats. V was clipped by 1 base and J by 9 bases, with 22 bases between them. The CDR3 contains 17 residues. CDR1 and CDR2 from the germline V gene are SEHNR and FQNEAQ (reference sequence). To note about this clone: Antigen unknown.

Study-wide results and limits: Without HLA matching, higher CD4+ than CD8+ T-LGLL clonality could reflect small sample size. No patients shared main leukemic clonotypes, though about 25% appeared at low frequency elsewhere. 8/27 top patient clones versus 2/35 control clones were TRBV06-family.

TCRdb's table, derived via immunoSEQ multiplex PCR, lists solely in-frame clones and lacks some. The top ten hold approximately 6.2% of the sample, which has tens of thousands of clones, around 80% seen once. Source material: CD4+ T cells from blood buffy coats. The receptor was isolated from a human donor in good health. The J gene is TRBJ2-1, the V gene TRBV7-9; no definite D call. CDR3 protein: CASSLGGGVWWASEQFF. CDR3 in DNA: TGTGCCAGCAGCTTAGGGGGTGGGGTCTGGTGGGCGAGTGAGCAGTTCTTC.